A selection of T cell receptor beta chains follows, all from one sample in a study of control samples from healthy donors and cancer patients. The assay was immunoSEQ multiplex PCR, and TCRdb's table has in-frame clones only and misses some. Of approximately 100,000 clones listed, around 90% are singletons. Sequencing was carried out using blood. These receptors all come from a man in his thirties or forties in good health. CDR3s include the opening cysteine and the closing phenylalanine or tryptophan. Not every row has a clone size; where given, it reads once, few, many or a size class.

>-|TRBV24-1
CATSEWSYNEQFF
>-|TRBV30
CAWSSGGRTEAFF
>-|TRBV7-2
CASSLFQGLERAEAFF
>-|TRBV28
CASSFPTGGYTF
>-|TRBV5-6
CASSPLAGGLSRETQYF
>-|TRBV2
CASSAQTEEKLFF
>-|TRBV18
CASSPAQGTYEQYF
>once|TRBV15
CATSSLRVNEKLFF
>-|TRBV9
CASSVYGTGEDYGYTF
>-|TRBV11-3
CASSPGTLRYGYTF
>-|TRBV10-3
CAISELQGRTEAFF
>once|TRBV5-1
CASSLGQEKNYEQYF
>-|TRBV5-1
CASRGTSGSETQYF
>once|TRBV5-8
CASSTRTANTEAFF
>-|TRBV7-3
CASSSRLAGGSDTGELFF
>-|TRBV9
CASSAKARPTEAFF
>few|TRBV27
CASSWQGFGYNSPLHF
>-|TRBV5-1
CASSLRTVNTEAFF
>-|TRBV6-5
CASRIGLSDTQYF
>once|TRBV27
CASSLSTGTFNTEAFF
>-|TRBV3-1/TRBV3-2
CASSALNSGNTIYF
>-|TRBV28
CASSLASAETQYF
>-|TRBV28
CASTAGDLLAGPYNEQFF
>-|TRBV5-1
CASSYGTPGYEQYF
>-|TRBV4-1
CASSQSTGGSGYTF
>-|TRBV7-2
CASSLALPQGGTYGYTF
>-|TRBV7-8
CASSLVYVGTTGELFF
>-|TRBV6-6
CASSPSRPPHEQYF
>-|TRBV27
CASSLDAGGGSPLHF
>-|TRBV18
CASSPRRGRFAGELFF
>-|TRBV18
CASSPGTGSNQPQHF
>-|TRBV24-1
CATSQGGSFYEQYF
>-|TRBV27
CASSPQQGGEQYF
>once|TRBV14
CASNDGLIYEQYF
>-|TRBV7-7
CASSPGQGPGDTIYF
>-|TRBV18
CASSPPGWLDYGYTF
>-|TRBV5-1
CASSLLRIENTGELFF
>once|TRBV4-1
CASSQDGSLSSYNEQFF
>once|TRBV4-1
CASSQERVAGGRETQYF
>-|TRBV5-1
CASRSTGNYGYTF
>-|TRBV5-8
CASTLRYPSEQYF
>few|TRBV12-3/TRBV12-4
CASKGLTQETQYF
>once|TRBV5-5
CASSLFNRISGEQYF
>once|TRBV19
CASRSLAGEAYEQYF
>-|TRBV6-1
CASSEVSLNNQPQHF
>-|TRBV12-3/TRBV12-4
CASTDRDSMPQHF
>-|TRBV18
CASSPLSGVNSPLHF
>-|TRBV6-2/TRBV6-3
CASSYIGTGRETQYF
>-|TRBV18
CASSPDYNQPQHF